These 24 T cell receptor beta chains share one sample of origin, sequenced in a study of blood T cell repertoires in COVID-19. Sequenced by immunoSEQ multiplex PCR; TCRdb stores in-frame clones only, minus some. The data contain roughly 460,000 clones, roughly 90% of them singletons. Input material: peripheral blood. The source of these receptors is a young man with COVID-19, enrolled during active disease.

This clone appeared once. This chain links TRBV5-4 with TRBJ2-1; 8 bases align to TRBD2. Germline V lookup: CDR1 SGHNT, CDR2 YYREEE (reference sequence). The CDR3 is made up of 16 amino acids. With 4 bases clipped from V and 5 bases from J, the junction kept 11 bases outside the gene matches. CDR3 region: CASSNELAASNNEQFF. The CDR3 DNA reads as TGTGCCAGCAGCAACGAACTAGCGGCATCTAACAATGAGCAGTTCTTC.

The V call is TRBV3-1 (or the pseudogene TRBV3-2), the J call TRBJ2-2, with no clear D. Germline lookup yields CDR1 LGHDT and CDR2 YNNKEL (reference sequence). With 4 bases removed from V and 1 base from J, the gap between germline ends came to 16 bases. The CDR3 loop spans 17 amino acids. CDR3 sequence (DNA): TGTGCCAGCAGCCCCTTAGTCACTACTGTGAACACCGGGGAGCTGTTTTTT. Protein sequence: CASSPLVTTVNTGELFF.

CDR3 sequence reads: CASSFTLGANTEAFF. CDR3 DNA: TGTGCCAGCAGCTTCACCCTTGGGGCGAACACTGAAGCTTTCTTT. The chain uses TRBV5-5 and TRBJ1-1; TRBD1 is a possible D gene (5 bases). CDR3 length equals 15 residues. Looked up from germline, CDR1 is SGHKS and CDR2 is YYEKEE (reference sequence). Trimming pared 2 bases from V and 1 base from J, leaving 12 bases between.

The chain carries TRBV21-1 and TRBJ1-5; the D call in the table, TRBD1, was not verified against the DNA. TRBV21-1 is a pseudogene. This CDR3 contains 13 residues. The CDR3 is CASRVRDNQPQHF. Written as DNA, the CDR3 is TGTGCCAGCAGAGTCAGGGACAATCAGCCCCAGCATTTT.

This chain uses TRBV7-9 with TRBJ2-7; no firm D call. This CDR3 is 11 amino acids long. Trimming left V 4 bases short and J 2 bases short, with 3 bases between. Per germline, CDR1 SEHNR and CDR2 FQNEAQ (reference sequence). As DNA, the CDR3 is TGTGCCAGCAGCTACACCTACGAGCAGTACTTC. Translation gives CASSYTYEQYF. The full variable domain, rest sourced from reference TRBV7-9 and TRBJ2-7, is DTGVSQNPRHKITKRGQNVTFRCDPISEHNRLYWYRQTLGQGPEFLTYFQNEAQLEKSRLLSDRFSAERPKGSFSTLEIQRTEQGDSAMYLCASSYTYEQYFGPGTRLTVT.

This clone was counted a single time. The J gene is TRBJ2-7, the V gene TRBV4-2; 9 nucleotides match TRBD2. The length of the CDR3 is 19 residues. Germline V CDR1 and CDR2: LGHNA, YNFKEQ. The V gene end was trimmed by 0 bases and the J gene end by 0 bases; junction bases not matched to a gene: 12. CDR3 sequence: CASSQDGIAGASASYEQYF. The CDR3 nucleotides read TGTGCCAGCAGCCAAGATGGGATAGCGGGGGCCTCAGCCTCCTACGAGCAGTACTTC.

The CDR3 spells CASSAGTGAEAFF. CDR3 in DNA: TGTGCCAGCAGCGCCGGGACAGGGGCTGAAGCTTTCTTT. This chain links TRBV7-8 with TRBJ1-1; 10 bases are shared with TRBD1. Germline V lookup: CDR1 SGHVS, CDR2 FQNEAQ. J was trimmed by 6 bases and V by 5 bases; bases with no gene match: 3. The CDR3 spans 13 residues.

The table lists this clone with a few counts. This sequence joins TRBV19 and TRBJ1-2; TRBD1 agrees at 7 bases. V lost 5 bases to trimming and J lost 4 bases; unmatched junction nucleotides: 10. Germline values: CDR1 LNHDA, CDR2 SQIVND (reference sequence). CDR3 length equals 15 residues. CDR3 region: CASSGRDSFRYGYTF. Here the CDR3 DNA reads TGTGCCAGTAGTGGCCGGGACAGCTTTCGCTATGGCTACACCTTC.

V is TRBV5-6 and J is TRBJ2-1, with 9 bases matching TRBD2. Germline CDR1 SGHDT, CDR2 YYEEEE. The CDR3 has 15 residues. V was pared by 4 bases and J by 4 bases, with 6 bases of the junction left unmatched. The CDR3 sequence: CASSRTSGPYNEQFF. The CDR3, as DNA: TGTGCCAGCAGCCGTACTAGCGGGCCATACAATGAGCAGTTCTTC.

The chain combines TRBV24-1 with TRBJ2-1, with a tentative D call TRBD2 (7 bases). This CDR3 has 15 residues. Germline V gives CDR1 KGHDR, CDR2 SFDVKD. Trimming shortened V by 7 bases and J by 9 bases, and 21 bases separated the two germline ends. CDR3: CATRVNGAGEGEQFF. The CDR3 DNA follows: TGTGCCACCAGGGTGAACGGGGCAGGGGAGGGTGAGCAGTTCTTC.

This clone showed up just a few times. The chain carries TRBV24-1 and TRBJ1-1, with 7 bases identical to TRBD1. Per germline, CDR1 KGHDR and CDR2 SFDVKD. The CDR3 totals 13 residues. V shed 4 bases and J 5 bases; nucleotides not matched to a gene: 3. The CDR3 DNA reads TGTGCCACCAGTGAGTCCAGGGGGACTGAAGCTTTCTTT. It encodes CATSESRGTEAFF.

The CDR3 nucleotides read TGTGCCAGCAGTTTTTTCGCGGGGTACCAAGAGACCCAGTACTTC. It codes for CASSFFAGYQETQYF. This sequence joins TRBV27 and TRBJ2-5; D is perhaps TRBD2 (6 bases). Germline CDR1 and CDR2: MNHEY and SMNVEV (reference sequence). The CDR3 totals 15 residues. Trimming removed 3 bases from V and 0 bases from J, with 11 bases in between.

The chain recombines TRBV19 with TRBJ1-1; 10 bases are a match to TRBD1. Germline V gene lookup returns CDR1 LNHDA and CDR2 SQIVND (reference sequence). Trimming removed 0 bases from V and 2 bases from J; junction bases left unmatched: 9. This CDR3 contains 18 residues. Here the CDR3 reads CASSIDSGQGRKNTEAFF. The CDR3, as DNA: TGTGCCAGTAGTATAGATTCGGGACAGGGGCGCAAAAACACTGAAGCTTTCTTT.

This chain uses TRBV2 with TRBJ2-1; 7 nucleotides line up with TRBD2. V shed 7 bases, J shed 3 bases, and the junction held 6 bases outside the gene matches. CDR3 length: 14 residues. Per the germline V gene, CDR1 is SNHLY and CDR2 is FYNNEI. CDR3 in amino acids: CASNGGSGYNEQFF. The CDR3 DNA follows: TGTGCCAGCAATGGCGGGAGTGGCTACAATGAGCAGTTCTTC.

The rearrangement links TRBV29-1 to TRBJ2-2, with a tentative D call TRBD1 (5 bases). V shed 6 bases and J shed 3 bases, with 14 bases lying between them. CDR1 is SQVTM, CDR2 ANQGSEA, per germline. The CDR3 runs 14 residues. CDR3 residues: CSVRDRVDTGELFF. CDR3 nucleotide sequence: TGCAGCGTAAGAGACAGAGTAGACACCGGGGAGCTGTTTTTT.

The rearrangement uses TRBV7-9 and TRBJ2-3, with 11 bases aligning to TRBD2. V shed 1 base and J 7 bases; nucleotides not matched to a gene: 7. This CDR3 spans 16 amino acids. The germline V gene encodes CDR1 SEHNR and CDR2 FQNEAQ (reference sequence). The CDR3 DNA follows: TGTGCCAGCAGCTTAGTAGGGGCTAGCGGGGGGAATACGCAGTATTTT. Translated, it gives CASSLVGASGGNTQYF. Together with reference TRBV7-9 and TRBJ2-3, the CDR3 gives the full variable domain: DTGVSQNPRHKITKRGQNVTFRCDPISEHNRLYWYRQTLGQGPEFLTYFQNEAQLEKSRLLSDRFSAERPKGSFSTLEIQRTEQGDSAMYLCASSLVGASGGNTQYFGPGTRLTVL.

CDR3 loop: CASSQDHRELFF. The DNA for the CDR3 is TGTGCCAGCAGCCAAGATCACAGAGAACTTTTCTTT. The J gene is TRBJ1-1, the V gene TRBV4-2; unclear D gene. Germline CDR1 LGHNA, CDR2 YNFKEQ. The CDR3 length is 12 residues. V gave up 0 bases and J gave up 13 bases, with 12 bases separating them.

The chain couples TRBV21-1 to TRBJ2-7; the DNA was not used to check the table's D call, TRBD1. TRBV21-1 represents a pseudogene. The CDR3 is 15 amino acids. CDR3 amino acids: CASSKAGAKSYEQYF. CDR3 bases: TGTGCCAGCAGCAAGGCAGGGGCGAAGTCCTACGAGCAGTACTTC.

In nucleotides, the CDR3 is TGTGCCAGCAGCTTAACAGGGTACGAGCAGTACTTC. Its protein is CASSLTGYEQYF. This chain connects TRBV7-2 to TRBJ2-7; D might be TRBD1 (6 bases). Germline CDR1 SGHTA, CDR2 FQGNSA. The CDR3 consists of 12 residues. Between the trimmed V and J ends, which lost 2 bases and 4 bases, there was a span of 6 bases.

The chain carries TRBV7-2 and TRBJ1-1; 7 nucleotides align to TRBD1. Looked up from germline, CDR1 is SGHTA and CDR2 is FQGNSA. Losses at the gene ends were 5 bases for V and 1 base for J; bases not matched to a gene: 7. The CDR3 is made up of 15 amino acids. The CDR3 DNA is TGTGCCAGCAGCCCCCAGGGACAGAGGAACACTGAAGCTTTCTTT. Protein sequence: CASSPQGQRNTEAFF.

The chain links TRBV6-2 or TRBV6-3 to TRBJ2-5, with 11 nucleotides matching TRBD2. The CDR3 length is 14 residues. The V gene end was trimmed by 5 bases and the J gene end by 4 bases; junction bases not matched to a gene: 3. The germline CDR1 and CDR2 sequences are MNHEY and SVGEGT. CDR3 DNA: TGTGCCAGCAGTAACGGACTAGCGGGAGAGACCCAGTACTTC. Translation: CASSNGLAGETQYF.

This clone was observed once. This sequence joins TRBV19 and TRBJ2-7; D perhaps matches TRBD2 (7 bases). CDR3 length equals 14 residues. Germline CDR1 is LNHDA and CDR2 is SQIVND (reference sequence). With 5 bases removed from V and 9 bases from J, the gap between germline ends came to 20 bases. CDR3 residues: CASSPAGEGVRQYF. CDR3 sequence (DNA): TGTGCCAGTAGTCCGGCGGGGGAGGGGGTGAGGCAGTACTTC.

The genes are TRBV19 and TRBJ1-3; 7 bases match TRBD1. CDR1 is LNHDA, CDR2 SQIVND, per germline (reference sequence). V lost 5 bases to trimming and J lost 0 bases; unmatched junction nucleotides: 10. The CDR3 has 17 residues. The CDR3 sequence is CASSVTGQYSSGNTIYF. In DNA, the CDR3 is TGTGCCAGTAGTGTGACGGGACAGTACTCCTCTGGAAACACCATATATTTT. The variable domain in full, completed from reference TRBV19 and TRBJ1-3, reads DGGITQSPKYLFRKEGQNVTLSCEQNLNHDAMYWYRQDPGQGLRLIYYSQIVNDFQKGDIAEGYSVSREKKESFPLTVTSAQKNPTAFYLCASSVTGQYSSGNTIYFGEGSWLTVV.

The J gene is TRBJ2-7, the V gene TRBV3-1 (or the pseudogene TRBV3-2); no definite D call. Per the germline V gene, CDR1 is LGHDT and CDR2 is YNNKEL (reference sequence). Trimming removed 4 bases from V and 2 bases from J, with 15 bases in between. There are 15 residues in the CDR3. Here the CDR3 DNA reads TGTGCCAGCAGCCCTAGTGGAGCCCGAGCCTACGAGCAGTACTTC. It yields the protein CASSPSGARAYEQYF.